At least ten counts were recorded for the clone carrying this TCR beta chain. The antigen remains undetermined. For TCRbeta, the library was prepared with unique molecular identifiers. TCRdb ran MiXCR on the PCR reads and lists one entry per CDR3 protein. The sample lists about 260,000 distinct CDR3 sequences, around a tenth seen once, with about 25% in the top ten. This record comes from a study of T-cell reconstitution after alpha-beta-depleted transplantation in children. Whole-study findings and limits: Surviving recipient T cells and thymic progenitors produced the high day-60 TCRbeta diversity seen in some patients. About two months after transplant, alpha-beta T cells reportedly came from several hundred expanded graft clones. At the one-year point after transplant, T-cell counts and TCRbeta diversity were found to come mostly from T cells that had been newly produced.

In germline, CDR1 is MDHEN, CDR2 SYDVKM. The V end lost 4 bases, the J end lost 1 base, and 14 bases lay between the germline ends. There are 16 residues in the CDR3. The sample in question was peripheral blood, obtained 180 days after TCRalphabeta/CD19-depleted stem cell transplant. The sequence came from a male patient between 2 and 10 years old who had a stem cell transplant for chronic granulomatous disease, so the T cells may come from the graft donor. The rearrangement uses TRBV28 and TRBJ1-5, with a weak D call TRBD1 (5 bases). The CDR3 loop reads CASSSLQGGSNQPQHF. CDR3 bases: TGTGCCAGCAGTTCCCTTCAGGGAGGGAGCAATCAGCCCCAGCATTTT.